This T cell receptor beta chain originates from a study of cytomegalovirus exposure and HLA in healthy donors (dated by TCRdb to about 2017). Regarding the research as a whole: According to an earlier analysis of a few hundred of the donors, 150 million to 200 million T cells yielded some 120 million unique TCR beta sequences and 276 Gb of sequence data. Four or five DR-DQ haplotypes were treated as single units for association and clustering because of strong linkage in the cohort. The aim of the study was to test whether cataloging public T cell receptors could identify signatures of past pathogen exposure. A later analysis re-analyzed previously published TCR beta repertoires from 600 to 850 donors and added high-resolution HLA genotyping to study TCR occurrence patterns. HLA typing included class I and class II loci at four-digit resolution. All discovery cohort repertoires had been generated on a single sequencing platform. Typing coverage varied by locus: about 629-630 donors for A, B, C, DRB1 and DQB1; 500 to 550 for DQA1; 606 for DPA1; around 490 for DPB1. Among roughly 400 genotyped donors of the cohort, an average of about 240,000 unique TCR beta nucleotide sequences was sequenced per donor, of which about 18% were non-productive. To predict cytomegalovirus infection status, the study brought together high-throughput TCR immunosequencing, statistical association of individual TCRs with disease status, and machine learning. Rather than using new phenotypic data, the later analysis identified candidate immune exposures from TCR beta sequences and from how often those sequences occurred across donors. In an earlier analysis of 550 to 700 of the donors, high-throughput TCR beta sequencing was used to judge whether each TCR beta V gene segment behaved as functional or pseudogenic. The genetic ancestry cluster associated with self-reported Caucasian donors included over 65% of the roughly 400 genotyped donors. The study profiled the T cell repertoires of about 640 subjects by immunosequencing and related them to cytomegalovirus serostatus. An early release covering roughly 580 HLA-typed donors comprised about 300 gigabases of sequencing data and roughly 86 million unique TCR sequences. A later genetic analysis used genome-wide SNP genotypes for about 65% of the roughly 670 donors, treating that subset as a discovery cohort. Alongside the repertoire data, information on donor age, sex, ethnicity and CMV serostatus was compiled. Besides the first cohort of roughly 640 subjects, a separate validation cohort made up of roughly 120 different subjects was used. Study-level results and caveats: Because counts were too low, 15 to 20 rarely observed V segments, including chromosome 9 orphons, were excluded from the earlier analysis of several hundred of the donors. Because HLA typing was missing for some donors at each locus, association tests included only the typed subset. According to a later analysis, TCR association rates differed among HLA loci, with DRB1 alleles showing the most associated TCRs and HLA-C alleles showing the fewest. Sequencing depth was assumed to be roughly uniform across donors in the presence/absence analyses, though that assumption may not hold. In a later analysis, most CMV-associated TCR beta chains were found to appear HLA-restricted, with HLA associations seemingly driven largely by CMV exposure. When HLA alleles, especially DR and DQ, strongly co-occurred, attributing TCR associations to individual alleles was difficult. In an earlier analysis of some 500 of the donors, most TCR beta V segments appeared in productive rearrangements about 87% or about 30% of the time, broadly matching IMGT annotations. The authors suggested that the approach could potentially be generalized to other disease states and immunological phenotypes. In vitro tests confirmed that a few of the cytomegalovirus-associated TCR beta chains recognize cytomegalovirus antigens. In a later analysis, HLA-associated TCR beta chains were found to be more clonally expanded and to have lower generation probabilities than equally common non-associated chains. Correlated functional status among segregating V segments might be attributable to linkage disequilibrium, but an unknown experimental factor could not be ruled out. A later analysis reported that several top co-occurrence clusters appeared linked to parvovirus B19, influenza, CMV and Epstein-Barr virus. According to a later genetic analysis, donors in an Asian-associated ancestry cluster had fewer N-insertions in productive TCRs than the roughly 700-donor mean. This cohort had only TCR beta chains sequenced, and the lack of alpha or paired-chain data limited which features could be detected. In a later analysis, some 17,000 TCR beta sequences were associated with specific HLA alleles at a false discovery rate of 0.05. A further reported finding was that TCR beta sequences accurately predicted the HLA-A and HLA-B alleles for most subjects in the first cohort. The study listed 150 to 200 TCR beta chains as associated with cytomegalovirus. Some IMGT-functional V segments, including TRBV6-2 and TRBV6-3, could not be told apart with the 87-base-pair reads, so those segments were excluded. A later genetic analysis associated a missense DCLRE1C variant with V-gene and J-gene trimming of TCR beta chains, and an independent cohort replicated the association. Immune exposure information for the cohort was limited to CMV serostatus. A cluster of highly shared sequence variants was judged likely to represent a technical artifact of the sequencing pipeline. The classifier was reported to diagnose cytomegalovirus status with high specificity and sensitivity in both the original cohort and the validation cohort. While some public TCRs were present in many individuals, most TCR sequences turned up only very rarely across donors.

The cohort was made up of 666 healthy bone marrow donors. At the time of sampling, all cohort members were nominally healthy, though unrecorded immune exposures were likely present. The donor tested CMV seropositive, placing the donor among the 250 to 300 seropositive members of the cohort. A peripheral blood sample was collected from each donor, and TCR beta sequencing was performed on peripheral blood mononuclear cells. The Qiagen DNeasy Blood Extraction Kit was used to extract genomic DNA from the blood cell samples. Libraries were built with the immunoSEQ multiplex PCR assay. A mixture of 60 forward primers for TCR Vbeta segments and 13 reverse primers for TCR Jbeta segments was used in the multiplex PCR. A multiplex PCR assay on genomic DNA amplified the CDR3 region of rearranged TCR beta genes. The Illumina HiSeq System was used to sequence the amplified TCR beta libraries as 87-base-pair reads. In the paper's pipeline: A later analysis counted tens of millions of unique TCR beta chains across the 650 to 700 repertoires, and 10 million to 12 million of these chains were shared by at least two donors. A nearest-neighbor algorithm error-corrected the raw reads and collapsed the reads into unique sequences, merging closely related sequences to remove PCR and sequencing errors. Alignment of CDR3 sequences to IMGT reference sequences was used to assign V, D and J gene segments. For a sequence to be retained, a match of at least six nucleotides was required to both a V gene segment and a J gene segment. A rearrangement was called productive if the CDR3 had no stop codons and remained in frame with V and J, and every other rearrangement was called non-productive. Following IMGT convention, CDR3 was defined as the stretch from the second conserved V-encoded cysteine to the conserved J-encoded phenylalanine. Sequences without an unambiguous match to a single V gene segment were excluded from the earlier analysis of about 640 of the donors. An earlier analysis of about 590 of the donors classified V segments as functional when productive rearrangements were above 56.7% and as segregating when the standard deviation between donors was above 5%. A statistical classification framework was developed to diagnose cytomegalovirus status using the catalog of TCR beta chain sequences. A later analysis assigned V and J genes by comparing TCR nucleotide sequences with IMGT/GENE-DB human TR gene sequences. Using the TCRdist pipeline, a later analysis assigned CDR3 sequences along with most-parsimonious VDJ recombination scenarios. In a later analysis, each TCR beta chain was defined by its CDR3 amino acid sequence together with its V-gene family, and reads lacking a unique V-gene family were excluded. A later analysis removed nearly 600 highly shared, low-generation-probability nucleotide sequences to deal with suspected cross-contamination and a sequencing artifact. For each public chain, a later analysis derived a clonal expansion index from normalized ranks of inferred template counts within each repertoire. In a later analysis, generation probabilities were computed using a VDJ recombination model fitted to out-of-frame rearrangements, and the results were checked against IGoR. In a later analysis, hypergeometric tests were used to score TCR-TCR, TCR-HLA and TCR-CMV co-occurrence, with a repertoire-size bias correction applied to TCR pairs. In a later analysis, false discovery rates were estimated by permuting HLA or CMV assignments 20 times. In a later analysis, co-occurring TCRs were grouped using DBSCAN, and TCRdist sequence similarity was added for clustering within HLA-allele-positive subsets. Repertoires with fewer than 30,000 or more than 120,000 public chains, plus five repertoires with anomalous nucleotide sharing, were excluded from co-occurrence clustering. The table comes from immuneACCESS by way of TCRdb, which keeps in-frame sequences with V and J called. Part of the clones is missing from these tables; in studies checked, under half for an unresolved V gene and the rest for unknown reasons. V, J and clone size were drawn from that table, and D and trimming were deduced from the DNA. The sample table contains roughly 120,000 clones; only one count was recorded for 77% of them. Of the sample, roughly 5.2% is held by the ten largest clones.

CDR3 length: 16 amino acids, cysteine to phenylalanine. Only CDR3 DNA remains: 48 bases, in frame from the first base. Per the germline V gene, SGHVS is the CDR1 and FQNEAQ is the CDR2. Trimming removed 1 base from V and 8 bases from J; the gene matches leave 7 bases unexplained. A word on this clone: No cognate antigen has been identified for it. No much larger clonotype is one base removed from it; base qualities were not supplied.

Sequencing was performed on PBMCs. The sequence was collected from a man between 18 and 35 years old in good health and CMV-seropositive. The chain is assembled from TRBV7-8 and TRBJ2-2, with 10 central nucleotides matching TRBD1. The CDR3 reads CASSLVAGTGAGELFF. The base sequence is TGTGCCAGCAGCTTAGTCGCCGGGACAGGGGCAGGGGAGCTGTTTTTT. When the CDR3 is completed using the reference TRBV7-8 and TRBJ2-2 genes on either side, the full variable domain is GAGVSQSPRYKVAKRGQDVALRCDPISGHVSLFWYQQALGQGPEFLTYFQNEAQLDKSGLPSDRFFAERPEGSVSTLKIQRTQQEDSAVYLCASSLVAGTGAGELFFGEGSRLTVL.